The 17 T cell receptor beta chains presented below share a single source sample, sequenced in a study of cytomegalovirus exposure and HLA in healthy donors. The PCR contained 60 Vbeta and 13 Jbeta primers. Assay: immunoSEQ multiplex PCR; the TCRdb copy retains only in-frame clones and omits some. Among 95,000 to 150,000 clones listed, roughly 71% were seen once. The sample was PBMCs. These receptors were obtained from a woman aged 45 to 65 in good health and CMV-seropositive.

The chain carries TRBV7-2 and TRBJ2-3, with 8 bases identical to TRBD2. From germline, CDR1 is SGHTA and CDR2 FQGNSA. This CDR3 has 12 amino acids. V was pared by 1 base and J by 12 bases, with 3 bases of the junction left unmatched. CDR3: CASSLEAGAQYF. CDR3 nucleotides: TGTGCCAGCAGCTTAGAAGCGGGGGCCCAGTATTTT.

Regarding this clone: Other DNA sequences from this sample encode an identical CDR3 as well. The chain employs TRBV7-2 and TRBJ2-4, with TRBD1 identical over 7 bases. Unmatched junction bases numbered 10, after V lost 4 bases and J lost 7 bases. This CDR3 region has 15 residues. CDR1 is SGHTA, CDR2 FQGNSA, per germline. The CDR3 coding sequence is TGTGCCAGCAGCTCCCGACAGGGCAGTGGGAACATTCAGTACTTC. This translates into CASSSRQGSGNIQYF.

The chain recombines TRBV7-2 with TRBJ1-4; 8 bases align to TRBD1. J lost 3 bases, V lost 2 bases, and 8 bases had no gene match. This CDR3 region has 17 residues. Germline lookup yields CDR1 SGHTA and CDR2 FQGNSA. The CDR3 loop reads CASSLSGRGLSNEKLFF. CDR3 nucleotides: TGTGCCAGCAGCTTATCTGGCAGGGGGCTTTCTAATGAAAAACTGTTTTTT.

The sample holds a few counts of this clone. CDR3 loop: CSVEGRTSGGYAEQFF. The DNA for the CDR3 is TGCAGCGTTGAAGGGCGGACTAGCGGGGGCTATGCTGAGCAGTTCTTC. The chain employs TRBV29-1 and TRBJ2-1, with 13 bases identical to TRBD2. The junction had 9 bases not matched to a gene; V was cut back by 1 base and J by 9 bases. CDR3 length: 16 residues. Looked up from germline, CDR1 is SQVTM and CDR2 is ANQGSEA.

The chain employs TRBV13 and TRBJ2-2; 8 bases align to TRBD1. Germline lookup yields CDR1 PRHDT and CDR2 FYEKMQ (reference sequence). CDR3 size: 16 residues. Trimming removed 6 bases from V and 4 bases from J; junction bases left unmatched: 10. The CDR3 loop reads CASSLRGRGGTGELFF. In nucleotides, the CDR3 is TGTGCCAGCAGTCTCAGGGGGCGCGGTGGCACCGGGGAGCTGTTTTTT.

This clone has just a few counts. The rearrangement joins TRBV7-2 to TRBJ2-7; D is perhaps TRBD2 (7 bases). The CDR3 extends over 14 amino acids. Germline V lookup: CDR1 SGHTA, CDR2 FQGNSA. Trimming took off 1 base at V and 11 bases at J, with 18 bases between the two ends. In DNA form, the CDR3 reads TGTGCCAGCAGCTTAGTCGCTGGCGGGGGCTCGGAGTACTTC. The encoded protein is CASSLVAGGGSEYF.

This clone was picked up a small number of times. J is TRBJ2-5 and V is TRBV5-1; 8 bases align to TRBD2. This CDR3 region has 16 residues. CDR1 is SGHRS and CDR2 is YFSETQ in the germline V gene. Trimming at V came to 3 bases and at J to 6 bases, leaving 13 bases not matched to a gene. The CDR3 DNA reads TGCGCCAGCAGCTCGGGACTAGTCGGGGGTTCTCAGACCCAGTACTTC. Translation: CASSSGLVGGSQTQYF.

J is TRBJ1-5 and V is TRBV5-1; 7 bases agree with TRBD1. The CDR3 covers 16 residues. V lost 2 bases to trimming and J lost 4 bases; unmatched junction nucleotides: 9. Germline V gives CDR1 SGHRS, CDR2 YFSETQ. The CDR3 protein is CASSLLRGLLNQPQHF. The CDR3 DNA reads TGCGCCAGCAGCTTACTGAGGGGGCTCTTAAATCAGCCCCAGCATTTT.

This chain links TRBV7-9 with TRBJ1-6, with D maybe TRBD1 (5 bases). Per the germline V gene, CDR1 is SEHNR and CDR2 is FQNEAQ (reference sequence). Trimming removed 1 base from V and 7 bases from J, with 14 bases in between. The CDR3 totals 16 residues. CDR3 nucleotide sequence: TGTGCCAGCAGCTTAGACGGTGGGGGAGGGAATTCACCCCTCCACTTT. Protein: CASSLDGGGGNSPLHF.

This clone was observed a handful of times. The chain recombines TRBV30 with TRBJ2-1, with 11 bases matching TRBD2. Germline assignment: CDR1 GTSNPN and CDR2 SVGIG (reference sequence). V lost 2 bases and J lost 2; bases outside the gene matches: 2. This CDR3 has 15 amino acids. The CDR3 DNA follows: TGTGCCTGGAGTTTACTAGCGGGGGCCTACAATGAGCAGTTCTTC. It specifies CAWSLLAGAYNEQFF.

The chain has TRBV5-1 and TRBJ2-3; 10 bases are a match to TRBD2. The germline CDR1 and CDR2 sequences are SGHRS and YFSETQ. J was trimmed by 0 bases and V by 5 bases; bases with no gene match: 6. The CDR3 consists of 16 residues. The CDR3 protein is CASSLSGGASTDTQYF. The CDR3 nucleotides are TGCGCCAGCAGTTTGAGCGGGGGGGCCAGCACAGATACGCAGTATTTT.

This chain connects TRBV11-2 to TRBJ1-2, with D unclear. Looked up from germline, CDR1 is SGHAT and CDR2 is FQNNGV. Trimming left V 4 bases short and J 4 bases short, with 22 bases between. The length of the CDR3 is 17 residues. CDR3 protein: CASSSLRSAGGIYGYTF. For the CDR3, the DNA is TGTGCCAGCAGCTCGCTTCGGTCGGCAGGAGGCATCTATGGCTACACCTTC.

The rearrangement joins TRBV19 to TRBJ2-5; D may be TRBD2 (6 bases). In germline, CDR1 is LNHDA, CDR2 SQIVND (reference sequence). Trimming cost V 5 bases and J 3 bases, with 16 bases left between them. CDR3 length: 15 amino acids. CDR3 sequence: CASSGLVGGEETQYF. As DNA, the CDR3 is TGTGCCAGTAGTGGCTTAGTGGGCGGGGAAGAGACCCAGTACTTC.

By share, this clone ranks as medium-sized. The rearrangement joins TRBV4-2 to TRBJ2-7; TRBD1 matches at 12 bases. V was clipped by 3 bases and J by 2 bases; unmatched bases: 2. Germline V gives CDR1 LGHNA, CDR2 YNFKEQ. This CDR3 spans 15 amino acids. As DNA, the CDR3 is TGTGCCAGCAGCCAGGGACAGGGGGCAACCTACGAGCAGTACTTC. This codes for CASSQGQGATYEQYF.

The chain is built from TRBV5-5 and TRBJ1-6, with D unclear. V was shortened by 2 bases and J by 0 bases, with 12 bases between the two germline ends. This CDR3 contains 17 residues. Germline values: CDR1 SGHKS, CDR2 YYEKEE (reference sequence). The CDR3 DNA is TGTGCCAGCAGCTTACGCGGGGAAAGCTCCTATAATTCACCCCTCCACTTT. Protein sequence: CASSLRGESSYNSPLHF.

This chain connects TRBV7-9 to TRBJ2-5; the D is unclear. CDR1 and CDR2 (germline): SEHNR, FQNEAQ (reference sequence). The germline V and J ends were trimmed by 4 bases and 1 base, with 10 bases remaining between them. The length of the CDR3 is 14 residues. The CDR3 spells CASSSNTGQETQYF. CDR3 sequence (DNA): TGTGCCAGCAGCTCCAATACTGGCCAAGAGACCCAGTACTTC.

This clone was seen only a few times. This chain joins TRBV6-6 and TRBJ1-2; D possibly corresponds to TRBD1 (5 bases). Germline V gene lookup returns CDR1 MNHNY and CDR2 SVGAGI (reference sequence). The CDR3 sequence is 15 residues long. Trimming took 7 bases from V and 6 from J, leaving 21 bases between them. The CDR3 DNA reads TGTGCCAGCAACCCACACCAGGGCGAGGAGAATGGCTACACCTTC. Its translation is CASNPHQGEENGYTF.